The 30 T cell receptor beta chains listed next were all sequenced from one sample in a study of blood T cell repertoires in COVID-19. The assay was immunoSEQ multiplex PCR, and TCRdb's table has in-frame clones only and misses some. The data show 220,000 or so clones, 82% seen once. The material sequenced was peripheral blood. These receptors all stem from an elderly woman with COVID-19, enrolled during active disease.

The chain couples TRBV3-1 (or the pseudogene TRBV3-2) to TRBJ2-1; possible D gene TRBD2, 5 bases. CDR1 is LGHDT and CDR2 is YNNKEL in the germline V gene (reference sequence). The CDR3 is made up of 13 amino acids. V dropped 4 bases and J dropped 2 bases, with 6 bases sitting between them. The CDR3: CASSPGTYNEQFF. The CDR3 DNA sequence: TGTGCCAGCAGCCCGGGGACCTACAATGAGCAGTTCTTC.

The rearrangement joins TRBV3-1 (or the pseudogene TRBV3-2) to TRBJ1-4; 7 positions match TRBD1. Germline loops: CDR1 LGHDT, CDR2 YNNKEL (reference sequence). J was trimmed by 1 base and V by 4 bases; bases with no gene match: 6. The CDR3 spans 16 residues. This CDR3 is CASSPSGGGTNEKLFF. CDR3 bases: TGTGCCAGCAGCCCCTCAGGGGGAGGAACTAATGAAAAACTGTTTTTT.

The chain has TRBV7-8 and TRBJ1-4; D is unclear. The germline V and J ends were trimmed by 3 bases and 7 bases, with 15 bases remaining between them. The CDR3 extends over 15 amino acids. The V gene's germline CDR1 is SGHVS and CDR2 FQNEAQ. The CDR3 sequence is CASSFGEGQVEKLFF. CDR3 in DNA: TGTGCCAGCAGCTTCGGGGAGGGTCAGGTTGAAAAACTGTTTTTT. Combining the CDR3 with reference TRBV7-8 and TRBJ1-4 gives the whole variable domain GAGVSQSPRYKVAKRGQDVALRCDPISGHVSLFWYQQALGQGPEFLTYFQNEAQLDKSGLPSDRFFAERPEGSVSTLKIQRTQQEDSAVYLCASSFGEGQVEKLFFGSGTQLSVL.

In DNA form, the CDR3 reads TGTGCCAGCAGTGAAGCGCTTGGAGGCCAGGGGGACGAGCAGTACTTC. It codes for CASSEALGGQGDEQYF. This rearrangement joins TRBV2 to TRBJ2-7, with 7 bases fitting TRBD1. V was clipped by 0 bases and J by 5 bases; unmatched bases: 10. The CDR3 length is 16 residues. CDR1 is SNHLY, CDR2 FYNNEI, per germline.

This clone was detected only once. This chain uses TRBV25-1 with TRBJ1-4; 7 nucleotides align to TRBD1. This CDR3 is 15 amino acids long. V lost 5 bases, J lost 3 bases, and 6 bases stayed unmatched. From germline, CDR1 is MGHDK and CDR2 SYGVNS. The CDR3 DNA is TGTGCCAGCAGTCTCGAGGGGGCGGCTAATGAAAAACTGTTTTTT. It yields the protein CASSLEGAANEKLFF.

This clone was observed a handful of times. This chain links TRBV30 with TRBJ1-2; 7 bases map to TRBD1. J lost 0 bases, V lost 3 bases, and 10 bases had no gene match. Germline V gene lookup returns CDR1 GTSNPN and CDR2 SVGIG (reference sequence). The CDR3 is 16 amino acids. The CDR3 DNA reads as TGTGCCTGGAGGGGGAACAGGGGTCCCTCTAACTATGGCTACACCTTC. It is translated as CAWRGNRGPSNYGYTF.

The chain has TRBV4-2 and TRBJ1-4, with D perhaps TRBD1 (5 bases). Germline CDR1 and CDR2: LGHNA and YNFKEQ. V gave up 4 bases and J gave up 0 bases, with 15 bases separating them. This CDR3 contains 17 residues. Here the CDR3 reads CASSRSLDSTTNEKLFF. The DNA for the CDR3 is TGTGCCAGCAGCCGTAGTCTCGACAGCACAACTAATGAAAAACTGTTTTTT.

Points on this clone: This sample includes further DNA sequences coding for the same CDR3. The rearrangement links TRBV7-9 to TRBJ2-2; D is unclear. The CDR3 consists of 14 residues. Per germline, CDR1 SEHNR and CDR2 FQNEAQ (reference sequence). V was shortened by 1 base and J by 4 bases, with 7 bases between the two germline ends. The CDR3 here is CASSLDRATGELFF. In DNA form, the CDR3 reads TGTGCCAGCAGCTTAGATCGCGCCACCGGGGAGCTGTTTTTT.

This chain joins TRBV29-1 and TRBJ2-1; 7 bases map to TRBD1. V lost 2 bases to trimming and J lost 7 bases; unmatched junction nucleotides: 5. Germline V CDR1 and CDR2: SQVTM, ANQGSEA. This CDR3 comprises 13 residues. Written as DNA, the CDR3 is TGCAGCGTTGAAAACAGGGGCTTGAATGAGCAGTTCTTC. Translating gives CSVENRGLNEQFF.

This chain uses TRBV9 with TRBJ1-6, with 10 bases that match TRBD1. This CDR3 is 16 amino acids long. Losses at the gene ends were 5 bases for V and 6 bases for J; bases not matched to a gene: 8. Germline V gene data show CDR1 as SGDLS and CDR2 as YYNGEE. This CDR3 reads CASRGDRGVSNSPLHF. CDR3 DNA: TGTGCCAGCAGGGGGGACAGGGGCGTTAGTAATTCACCCCTCCACTTT.

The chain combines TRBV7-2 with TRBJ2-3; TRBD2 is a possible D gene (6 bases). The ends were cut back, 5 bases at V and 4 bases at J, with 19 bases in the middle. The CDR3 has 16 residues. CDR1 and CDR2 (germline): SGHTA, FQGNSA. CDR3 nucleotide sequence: TGTGCCAGCAGCCCCTCCCACGGGAGCCCTCCAGATACGCAGTATTTT. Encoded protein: CASSPSHGSPPDTQYF.

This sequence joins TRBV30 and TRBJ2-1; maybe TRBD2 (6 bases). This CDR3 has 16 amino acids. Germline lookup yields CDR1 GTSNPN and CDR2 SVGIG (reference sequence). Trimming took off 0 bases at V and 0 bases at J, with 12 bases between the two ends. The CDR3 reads CAWSVRRGSSYNEQFF. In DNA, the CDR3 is TGTGCCTGGAGTGTTCGGCGGGGTAGCTCCTACAATGAGCAGTTCTTC. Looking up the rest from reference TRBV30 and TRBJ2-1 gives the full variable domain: SQTIHQWPATLVQPVGSPLSLECTVEGTSNPNLYWYRQAAGRGLQLLFYSVGIGQISSEVPQNLSASRPQDRQFILSSKKLLLSDSGFYLCAWSVRRGSSYNEQFFGPGTRLTVL.

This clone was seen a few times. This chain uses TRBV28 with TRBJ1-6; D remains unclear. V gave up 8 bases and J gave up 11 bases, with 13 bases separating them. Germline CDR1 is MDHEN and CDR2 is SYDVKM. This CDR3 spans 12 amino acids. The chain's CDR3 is CASDRRMPPLHF. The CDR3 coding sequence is TGTGCCAGCGATCGGAGAATGCCACCCCTCCACTTT.

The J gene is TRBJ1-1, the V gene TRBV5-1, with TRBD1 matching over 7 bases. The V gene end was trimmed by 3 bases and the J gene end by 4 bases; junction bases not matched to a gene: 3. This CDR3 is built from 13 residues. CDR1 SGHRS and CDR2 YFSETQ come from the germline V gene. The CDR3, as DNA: TGCGCCAGCAGCTGGGGGGACAGCACTGAAGCTTTCTTT. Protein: CASSWGDSTEAFF.

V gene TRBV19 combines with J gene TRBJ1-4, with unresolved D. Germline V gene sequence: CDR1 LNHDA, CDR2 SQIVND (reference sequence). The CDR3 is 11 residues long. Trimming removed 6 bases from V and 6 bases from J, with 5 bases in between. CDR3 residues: CASRNYEKLFF. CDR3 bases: TGTGCCAGTAGGAACTATGAAAAACTGTTTTTT.

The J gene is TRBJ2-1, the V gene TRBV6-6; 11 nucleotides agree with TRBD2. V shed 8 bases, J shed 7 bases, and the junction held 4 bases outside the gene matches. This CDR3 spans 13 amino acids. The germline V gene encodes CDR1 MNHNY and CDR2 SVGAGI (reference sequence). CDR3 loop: CASAGLAGNEQFF. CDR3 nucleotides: TGTGCCAGCGCCGGACTAGCGGGTAATGAGCAGTTCTTC.

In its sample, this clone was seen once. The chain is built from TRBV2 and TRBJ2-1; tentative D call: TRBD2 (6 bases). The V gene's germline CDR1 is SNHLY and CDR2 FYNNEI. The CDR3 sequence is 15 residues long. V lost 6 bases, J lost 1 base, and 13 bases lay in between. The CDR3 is CASSRRRDSYNEQFF. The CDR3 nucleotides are TGTGCCAGCAGCCGCCGGAGGGATTCCTACAATGAGCAGTTCTTC.

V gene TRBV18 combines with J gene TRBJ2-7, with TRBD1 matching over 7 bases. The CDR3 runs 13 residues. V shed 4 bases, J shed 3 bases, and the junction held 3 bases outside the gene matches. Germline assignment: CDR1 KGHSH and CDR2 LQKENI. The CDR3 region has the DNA TGTGCCAGCTCACTATACAGGGGCTACGAGCAGTACTTC. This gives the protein CASSLYRGYEQYF.

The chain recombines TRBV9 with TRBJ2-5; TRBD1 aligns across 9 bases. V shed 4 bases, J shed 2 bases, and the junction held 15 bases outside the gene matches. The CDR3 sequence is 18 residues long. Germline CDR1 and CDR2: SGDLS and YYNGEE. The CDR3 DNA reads TGTGCCAGCAGCCGATCCCCGGGGACAGGGCCTTTTCAAGAGACCCAGTACTTC. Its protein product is CASSRSPGTGPFQETQYF.

DNA of the CDR3: TGCGCCAGCAGCCGATCCCTACTAGCGAACCAAGAGACCCAGTACTTC. Its translation: CASSRSLLANQETQYF. J is TRBJ2-5 and V is TRBV5-1; 7 nucleotides align to TRBD2. CDR3 size: 16 residues. The germline V gene has CDR1 SGHRS and CDR2 YFSETQ. The J segment lost 0 bases and the V segment lost 4 bases, leaving 9 bases of the junction unmatched.

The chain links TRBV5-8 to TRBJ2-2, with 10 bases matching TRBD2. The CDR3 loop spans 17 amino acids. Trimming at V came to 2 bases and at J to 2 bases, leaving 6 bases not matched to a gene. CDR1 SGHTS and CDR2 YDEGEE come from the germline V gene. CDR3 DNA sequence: TGTGCCAGCAGCTTCAAACTAGCGGGGTATAACACCGGGGAGCTGTTTTTT. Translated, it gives CASSFKLAGYNTGELFF.

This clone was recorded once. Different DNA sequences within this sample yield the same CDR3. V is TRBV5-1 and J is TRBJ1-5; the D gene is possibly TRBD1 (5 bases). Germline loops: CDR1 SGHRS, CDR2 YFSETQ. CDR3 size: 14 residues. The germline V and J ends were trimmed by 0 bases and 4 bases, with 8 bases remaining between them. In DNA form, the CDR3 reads TGCGCCAGCAGCTTGGTCCCAGGGAATCAGCCCCAGCATTTT. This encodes CASSLVPGNQPQHF.

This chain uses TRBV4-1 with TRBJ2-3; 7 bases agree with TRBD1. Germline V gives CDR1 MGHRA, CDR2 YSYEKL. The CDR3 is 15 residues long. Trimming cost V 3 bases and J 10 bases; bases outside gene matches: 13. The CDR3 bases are TGCGCCAGCAGCCACGATCGACAGGGCGATACTTCGCAGTATTTT. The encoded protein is CASSHDRQGDTSQYF.

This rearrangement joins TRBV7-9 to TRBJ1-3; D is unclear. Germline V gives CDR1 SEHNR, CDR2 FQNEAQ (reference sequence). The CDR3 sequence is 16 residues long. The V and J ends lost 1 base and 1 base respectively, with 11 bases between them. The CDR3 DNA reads TGTGCCAGCAGCTTAGGTTTGGCGGATTCTGGAAACACCATATATTTT. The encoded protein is CASSLGLADSGNTIYF.

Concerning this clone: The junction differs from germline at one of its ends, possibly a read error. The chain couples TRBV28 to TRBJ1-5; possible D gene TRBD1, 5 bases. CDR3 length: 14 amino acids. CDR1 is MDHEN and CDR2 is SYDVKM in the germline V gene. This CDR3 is CASSYGGDNQPQHF. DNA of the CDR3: TGTGCCAGTAGTTACGGGGGAGACAATCAGCCCCAGCATTTT.

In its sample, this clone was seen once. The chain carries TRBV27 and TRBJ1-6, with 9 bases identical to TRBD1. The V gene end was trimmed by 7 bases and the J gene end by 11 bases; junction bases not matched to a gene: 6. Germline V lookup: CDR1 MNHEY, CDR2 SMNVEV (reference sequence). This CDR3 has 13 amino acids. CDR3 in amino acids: CASTTGGSTPLHF. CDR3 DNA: TGTGCCAGCACTACAGGGGGCAGCACACCCCTCCACTTT.

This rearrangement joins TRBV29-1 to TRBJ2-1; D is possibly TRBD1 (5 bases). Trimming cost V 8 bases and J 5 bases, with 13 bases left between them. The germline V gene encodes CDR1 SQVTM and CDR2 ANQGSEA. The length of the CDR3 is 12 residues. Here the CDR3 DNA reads TGCAGCTCCTCCACAGGAAACAATGAGCAGTTCTTC. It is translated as CSSSTGNNEQFF.

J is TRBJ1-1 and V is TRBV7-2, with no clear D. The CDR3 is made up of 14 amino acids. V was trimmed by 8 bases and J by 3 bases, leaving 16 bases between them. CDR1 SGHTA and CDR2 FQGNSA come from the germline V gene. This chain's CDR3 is CASLTQTVHTEAFF. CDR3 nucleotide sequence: TGTGCCAGCTTGACTCAGACGGTCCACACTGAAGCTTTCTTT.

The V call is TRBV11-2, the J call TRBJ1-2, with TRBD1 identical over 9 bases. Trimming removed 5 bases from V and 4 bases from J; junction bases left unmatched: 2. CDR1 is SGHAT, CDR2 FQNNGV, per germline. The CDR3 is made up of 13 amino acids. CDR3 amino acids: CASSPGQGYGYTF. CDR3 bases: TGTGCCAGCAGCCCGGGACAGGGCTATGGCTACACCTTC.

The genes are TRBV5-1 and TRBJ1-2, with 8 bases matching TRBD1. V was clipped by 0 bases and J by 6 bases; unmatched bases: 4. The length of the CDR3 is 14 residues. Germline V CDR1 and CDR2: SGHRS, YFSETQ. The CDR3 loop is CASSLGQGADGYTF. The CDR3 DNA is TGCGCCAGCAGCTTGGGGCAGGGGGCTGATGGCTACACCTTC. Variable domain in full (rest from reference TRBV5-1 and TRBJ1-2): KAGVTQTPRYLIKTRGQQVTLSCSPISGHRSVSWYQQTPGQGLQFLFEYFSETQRNKGNFPGRFSGRQFSNSRSEMNVSTLELGDSALYLCASSLGQGADGYTFGSGTRLTVV.